This TCR beta chain was recovered during a study of T cell repertoires in cytomegalovirus infection. Study-level results: HLA-C-restricted CMV clonotypes gave the most frequent clonotype in two of eight donors.

A remark on this clonotype: The antigen remains undetermined.

Deletions cut 0 bases from V and 6 bases from J, with 7 bases between. The CDR3 has 13 residues. Germline CDR1 and CDR2: ENHRY and SYGVKD. TCRdb fed the reads into MiXCR, producing one record per CDR3 protein. The sample shows some 150,000 distinct CDR3 sequences, about a quarter of them seen only once. This receptor was obtained from a human donor in good health (CMV status not recorded). Some clones in this sample may be carry-over from other donors' samples. The rearrangement joins TRBV10-3 to TRBJ2-3; possibly TRBD2 for D (5 bases). Sequencing was performed on PBMCs. CDR3 DNA: TGTGCCATCAGTGAGTCGACTACTGATACGCAGTATTTT. Its protein is CAISESTTDTQYF.